The 14 T cell receptor beta chains in this list originate from one sample, sequenced in a study of T cells in Graves' hyperthyroidism and ophthalmopathy. The investigators amplified TCR beta CDR3 regions from RNA transcripts. A set of HTBI primers served as the primers for a first-round RT-PCR of the TCR CDR3. TCRdb independently ran MiXCR on the multiplex PCR reads; one entry per CDR3 protein. This sample has 600,000 to 750,000 distinct CDR3 sequences; approximately 15% occur once, and the top ten carry about 14%. The sample comprised blood. The origin of the receptors is a man aged 45-65 years with Graves' hyperthyroidism.

The chain recombines TRBV10-2 with TRBJ2-3; D gene uncertain. CDR3 size: 17 residues. Trimming removed 0 bases at V and 0 bases at J, with 13 bases between. CDR1 and CDR2 (germline): WSHSY, SAAADI. CDR3 region: CASSESRRSSSTDTQYF. CDR3 DNA: TGCGCCAGCAGTGAGTCCAGAAGGTCGTCTAGCACAGATACGCAGTATTTT.

This clonotype was counted ten times or more. The chain couples TRBV7-2 to TRBJ2-5; 8 bases align to TRBD2. V lost 3 bases, J lost 5 bases, and 8 bases stayed unmatched. The CDR3 is made up of 15 amino acids. In germline, CDR1 is SGHTA, CDR2 FQGNSA. CDR3 loop: CASSFKRERLETQYF. CDR3 DNA sequence: TGTGCCAGCAGCTTCAAGCGGGAGAGGTTGGAGACCCAGTACTTC. Based on the CDR3 plus reference TRBV7-2 and TRBJ2-5, the full variable domain is GAGVSQSPSNKVTEKGKDVELRCDPISGHTALYWYRQSLGQGLEFLIYFQGNSAPDKSGLPSDRFSAERTGGSVSTLTIQRTQQEDSAVYLCASSFKRERLETQYFGPGTRLLVL.

This clonotype appeared many times. The genes are TRBV7-2 and TRBJ2-7; TRBD2 might be the D (5 bases). The CDR3 totals 14 residues. Per the germline V gene, CDR1 is SGHTA and CDR2 is FQGNSA. Trimming pared 2 bases from V and 5 bases from J, leaving 13 bases between. CDR3 nucleotides: TGTGCCAGCAGCTTAAGAGGGTTCGTTAACGAGCAGTACTTC. Protein product: CASSLRGFVNEQYF.

The V gene is TRBV24-1, the J gene TRBJ1-1; D gene ambiguous. CDR3 length equals 14 residues. From germline, CDR1 is KGHDR and CDR2 SFDVKD. V lost 6 bases and J 4 bases, leaving 14 bases between the germline ends. The DNA of the CDR3 is TGTGCCACCAGTCCCGGGCATGCGGGCACTGAAGCTTTCTTT. This encodes CATSPGHAGTEAFF.

The rearrangement links TRBV13 to TRBJ2-7; 9 nucleotides agree with TRBD1. The CDR3 runs 15 residues. J was trimmed by 7 bases and V by 5 bases; bases with no gene match: 12. CDR1 is PRHDT and CDR2 is FYEKMQ in the germline V gene (reference sequence). CDR3: CASSQTGGSAEEQYF. The CDR3 coding sequence is TGTGCCAGCAGCCAAACAGGGGGCTCCGCAGAGGAGCAGTACTTC.

V and J are TRBV6-5 and TRBJ1-2; a weak D match, TRBD1 (6 bases). Trimming shortened V by 2 bases and J by 2 bases, and 15 bases separated the two germline ends. From germline, CDR1 is MNHEY and CDR2 SVGAGI. The CDR3 covers 16 residues. The CDR3 region is CASSYPPGGPNYGYTF. CDR3 nucleotides: TGTGCCAGCAGTTACCCCCCGGGGGGCCCCAACTATGGCTACACCTTC.

This clonotype was recorded at least ten times. This sequence joins TRBV12-3 or TRBV12-4 and TRBJ1-5; possible D gene TRBD1, 5 bases. V gave up 10 bases and J gave up 0 bases, with 13 bases separating them. The CDR3 extends over 14 amino acids. In DNA form, the CDR3 reads TGTGCCACCGGGGGGGTTAATAGCAATCAGCCCCAGCATTTT. This codes for CATGGVNSNQPQHF.

This clonotype came up a few times. The rearrangement links TRBV30 to TRBJ2-6; no reliable D call. Germline CDR1 and CDR2: GTSNPN and SVGIG (reference sequence). The CDR3 contains 13 residues. V gave up 7 bases and J gave up 1 base, with 8 bases separating them. The DNA for the CDR3 is TGTGCCTTCCCAACTTCTGGGGCCAACGTCCTGACTTTC. It yields the protein CAFPTSGANVLTF.

This clonotype was seen only a few times. This chain connects TRBV25-1 to TRBJ2-7; D remains unclear. The germline V gene has CDR1 MGHDK and CDR2 SYGVNS. This CDR3 region has 11 residues. The V end lost 5 bases, the J end lost 7 bases, and 9 bases lay between the germline ends. DNA of the CDR3: TGTGCCAGCAGTACTTACTTAGAGCAGTACTTC. It is translated as CASSTYLEQYF.

This clonotype appeared many times. The V call is TRBV6-6, the J call TRBJ1-5; D is unresolved. V dropped 0 bases and J dropped 10 bases, with 7 bases sitting between them. Germline CDR1 MNHNY, CDR2 SVGAGI (reference sequence). The CDR3 spans 12 residues. CDR3 DNA sequence: TGTGCCAGCAGTTACTCGGCAGATCCCCAGCATTTT. Translated, it gives CASSYSADPQHF.

In this sample, this clonotype turned up a few times. The V gene is TRBV29-1, the J gene TRBJ2-7, with 13 bases that match TRBD2. J gave up 1 base and V 3 bases, and 3 bases lay outside the gene matches. The germline CDR1 and CDR2 sequences are SQVTM and ANQGSEA. The CDR3 spans 15 residues. DNA for the CDR3: TGCAGCGTTGAGGGGACTAGCGGGGATTCCTACGAGCAGTACTTC. It is translated as CSVEGTSGDSYEQYF.

V and J are TRBV12-3 or TRBV12-4 and TRBJ2-3; D ambiguous. V lost 6 bases and J 10 bases, leaving 14 bases between the germline ends. The CDR3 contains 12 residues. The CDR3 protein is CASSLGWSAQYF. Here the CDR3 DNA reads TGTGCCAGCAGCCTAGGGTGGTCAGCGCAGTATTTT.

The DNA for the CDR3 is TGTGCCAGTAAAGGCGGAGGGGCGGGAGGGCCGAGCGAGCAGTACTTC. Its protein is CASKGGGAGGPSEQYF. The rearrangement uses TRBV19 and TRBJ2-7; 9 bases agree with TRBD2. The V gene end was trimmed by 7 bases and the J gene end by 6 bases; junction bases not matched to a gene: 16. Germline values: CDR1 LNHDA, CDR2 SQIVND (reference sequence). The CDR3 has 16 amino acids. Variable domain in full (rest from reference TRBV19 and TRBJ2-7): DGGITQSPKYLFRKEGQNVTLSCEQNLNHDAMYWYRQDPGQGLRLIYYSQIVNDFQKGDIAEGYSVSREKKESFPLTVTSAQKNPTAFYLCASKGGGAGGPSEQYFGPGTRLTVT.

In its sample, this clonotype was seen many times. The chain uses TRBV7-2 and TRBJ1-1; D uncertain. The V end was cut by 11 bases, the J end by 0 bases, with 4 bases between. The CDR3 has 10 amino acids. Germline values: CDR1 SGHTA, CDR2 FQGNSA. The CDR3 DNA follows: TGTGCCTCAATGAACACTGAAGCTTTCTTT. Protein product: CASMNTEAFF.